The sequence of this T cell receptor beta chain was determined in a study of metastatic and nonmetastatic thyroid tumors. Looking at the study overall: Malignant and benign thyroid patients had repertoires compared in peripheral blood and tumor or nodule tissue.

Each patient went into thyroid surgery without having received any treatment. TCRdb re-called the PCR reads via MiXCR. The table lists 30,000 to 35,000 clones, about 15% of them singletons. Trimming took off 4 bases at V and 4 bases at J, with 5 bases between the two ends. There are 13 residues in the CDR3. The germline V gene has CDR1 LNHDA and CDR2 SQIVND (reference sequence). This clone was observed at least ten times. The chain joins TRBV19 to TRBJ2-6; no clear D. The clonotype originates from a male donor with papillary thyroid cancer or a benign thyroid nodule (not recorded which). Some clones in this sample may be carry-over from other donors' samples. The sample was blood. Written as DNA, the CDR3 is TGTGCCAGTAGTAGTTCCGGGGCCAACGTCCTGACTTTC. As protein: CASSSSGANVLTF. The full variable domain, completed using reference TRBV19 and TRBJ2-6, is DGGITQSPKYLFRKEGQNVTLSCEQNLNHDAMYWYRQDPGQGLRLIYYSQIVNDFQKGDIAEGYSVSREKKESFPLTVTSAQKNPTAFYLCASSSSGANVLTFGAGSRLTVL.